One sample yielded the 18 T cell receptor beta chains listed below, sequenced in a study of blood T cell repertoires in COVID-19. Profiling relied on immunoSEQ multiplex PCR, and the TCRdb table lists in-frame clones only, not all of them. The table lists about 380,000 clones, around 87% of them singletons. The sequenced material came from PBMCs or T cells enriched from blood (not recorded which). The origin of the receptors is a young man who had recovered from COVID-19.

The rearrangement links TRBV5-1 to TRBJ2-3; TRBD1 matches at 7 bases. Per germline, CDR1 SGHRS and CDR2 YFSETQ. The CDR3 length is 15 residues. After removal of 2 bases from V and 1 base from J, the junction contained 4 bases not matched to a gene. This CDR3 is CASSFRDSRTDTQYF. CDR3 DNA sequence: TGCGCCAGCAGCTTTAGGGACAGCCGCACAGATACGCAGTATTTT.

J is TRBJ2-3 and V is TRBV29-1; 9 nucleotides match TRBD2. V dropped 2 bases and J dropped 6; count of bases not matched to a gene: 9. Per the germline V gene, CDR1 is SQVTM and CDR2 is ANQGSEA. The CDR3 is 15 amino acids. The CDR3, as DNA: TGCAGCGTTGAAAAGGCTAGCGGGGATTTGGATACGCAGTATTTT. It codes for CSVEKASGDLDTQYF.

CDR3 loop: CASSIGTPAYNEQFF. For the CDR3, the DNA is TGTGCCAGTAGTATCGGGACTCCGGCCTACAATGAGCAGTTCTTC. This chain links TRBV19 with TRBJ2-1; possibly TRBD2 for D (6 bases). The CDR3 covers 15 residues. Per the germline V gene, CDR1 is LNHDA and CDR2 is SQIVND (reference sequence). V dropped 3 bases and J dropped 2 bases, with 11 bases sitting between them.

This clone showed up just once. The J gene is TRBJ1-6, the V gene TRBV6-2 or TRBV6-3; maybe TRBD1 (6 bases). CDR1 is MNHEY, CDR2 SVGEGT, per germline. V lost 0 bases and J 13 bases, leaving 19 bases between the germline ends. The CDR3 runs to 16 residues. The DNA of the CDR3 is TGTGCCAGCAGTTACTCGATTGACCCGGGACATGGGCCCCTCCACTTT. This translates into CASSYSIDPGHGPLHF.

V gene TRBV3-1 (or the pseudogene TRBV3-2) combines with J gene TRBJ2-5, with D perhaps TRBD2 (6 bases). The CDR3 runs to 14 residues. Germline V gene lookup returns CDR1 LGHDT and CDR2 YNNKEL (reference sequence). Deletions cut 2 bases from V and 5 bases from J, with 12 bases between. CDR3 in DNA: TGTGCCAGCAGCCAACAGGGACTGACGGAGACCCAGTACTTC. Protein sequence: CASSQQGLTETQYF.

The CDR3 region has the DNA TGTGCCAGCAGTTACTCCCCAGGAATCTATGGCTACACCTTC. This encodes CASSYSPGIYGYTF. The chain employs TRBV6-2 or TRBV6-3 and TRBJ1-2; D uncertain. The CDR3 is 14 amino acids. The germline V gene encodes CDR1 MNHEY and CDR2 SVGEGT. Trimming pared 0 bases from V and 4 bases from J, leaving 9 bases between.

The genes are TRBV19 and TRBJ2-3, with a possible D match to TRBD1 (5 bases). V was trimmed by 5 bases and J by 2 bases, leaving 11 bases between them. The CDR3 covers 14 residues. Germline V gene sequence: CDR1 LNHDA, CDR2 SQIVND (reference sequence). The CDR3 reads CASSPRAATDTQYF. CDR3 DNA sequence: TGTGCCAGTAGTCCCAGGGCTGCCACAGATACGCAGTATTTT.

The rearrangement links TRBV14 to TRBJ1-1; 8 nucleotides align to TRBD1. V was pared by 3 bases and J by 8 bases, with 11 bases of the junction left unmatched. Per germline, CDR1 SGHDN and CDR2 FVKESK. The length of the CDR3 is 15 residues. DNA for the CDR3: TGTGCCAGCAGCCACAGGGGGCGAATAAGCCCAGAAGCTTTCTTT. This gives the protein CASSHRGRISPEAFF.

This clone was recorded once. This chain connects TRBV20-1 to TRBJ2-1; 12 positions agree with TRBD1. This CDR3 is 15 amino acids long. V dropped 6 bases and J dropped 6; count of bases not matched to a gene: 9. Germline CDR1 reads DFQATT; CDR2 reads SNEGSKA (reference sequence). CDR3 sequence: CSASPPGQGANEQFF. CDR3 sequence (DNA): TGCAGTGCCAGTCCGCCGGGACAGGGGGCCAATGAGCAGTTCTTC.

J is TRBJ1-4 and V is TRBV9; no clear D. Trimming cost V 4 bases and J 6 bases, with 10 bases left between them. The CDR3 consists of 13 residues. From germline, CDR1 is SGDLS and CDR2 YYNGEE. CDR3 in DNA: TGTGCCAGCAGCCCCGGCGGCTATGAAAAACTGTTTTTT. The encoded protein is CASSPGGYEKLFF.

This chain links TRBV9 with TRBJ2-1; the D is unclear. V was shortened by 4 bases and J by 1 base, with 9 bases between the two germline ends. Germline CDR1 reads SGDLS; CDR2 reads YYNGEE. The CDR3 runs to 14 residues. The CDR3 sequence is CASSQTGSYNEQFF. Here the CDR3 DNA reads TGTGCCAGCAGCCAAACGGGTTCCTACAATGAGCAGTTCTTC.

The V and J genes are TRBV3-1 (or the pseudogene TRBV3-2) and TRBJ2-3; 8 nucleotides match TRBD1. The CDR3 loop spans 19 amino acids. The junction had 11 bases not matched to a gene; V was cut back by 0 bases and J by 0 bases. The V gene's germline CDR1 is LGHDT and CDR2 YNNKEL (reference sequence). CDR3 loop: CASSQETLRGPTSTDTQYF. The CDR3 bases are TGTGCCAGCAGCCAAGAAACCCTCAGGGGGCCCACTAGCACAGATACGCAGTATTTT.

V and J are TRBV11-2 and TRBJ1-1; D unresolved. V lost 6 bases and J lost 6, with 14 bases in between. Germline V gene lookup returns CDR1 SGHAT and CDR2 FQNNGV. This CDR3 contains 13 residues. CDR3 region: CASRPLGTPEAFF. CDR3 coding DNA: TGTGCCAGCAGACCACTAGGAACTCCTGAAGCTTTCTTT. Filled out from reference TRBV11-2 and TRBJ1-1, the complete variable domain reads EAGVAQSPRYKIIEKRQSVAFWCNPISGHATLYWYQQILGQGPKLLIQFQNNGVVDDSQLPKDRFSAERLKGVDSTLKIQPAKLEDSAVYLCASRPLGTPEAFFGQGTRLTVV.

This rearrangement joins TRBV10-3 to TRBJ1-2; the match to TRBD1 covers 7 bases. Germline CDR1 and CDR2: ENHRY and SYGVKD. This CDR3 is 15 amino acids long. Germline trimming cut 6 bases from V and 2 bases from J; bases unmatched to any gene: 9. In nucleotides, the CDR3 is TGTGCCATCAGGACCGGGACAGAACTCAACTATGGCTACACCTTC. Translation: CAIRTGTELNYGYTF.

This clone came up a few times. J is TRBJ2-5 and V is TRBV5-6; TRBD2 aligns across 10 bases. V lost 0 bases to trimming and J lost 5 bases; unmatched junction nucleotides: 7. CDR1 is SGHDT, CDR2 YYEEEE, per germline. The CDR3 runs to 16 residues. In DNA, the CDR3 is TGTGCCAGCAGCTTGGCCACAGCGGGGGGGCACGAGACCCAGTACTTC. Translated: CASSLATAGGHETQYF.

J is TRBJ2-2 and V is TRBV7-2; D is perhaps TRBD1 (5 bases). V was trimmed by 0 bases and J by 3 bases, leaving 8 bases between them. CDR1 and CDR2 from the germline V gene are SGHTA and FQGNSA. The CDR3 has 15 amino acids. This CDR3 reads CASSLAGAYTGELFF. The CDR3, as DNA: TGTGCCAGCAGCTTAGCAGGGGCTTACACCGGGGAGCTGTTTTTT.

This clone came up a few times. The gene calls are TRBV4-1 and TRBJ2-7; TRBD2 is a possible D gene (5 bases). This CDR3 region has 15 residues. Trimming stripped 0 bases from V and 5 bases from J, with 14 bases between. The germline V gene has CDR1 MGHRA and CDR2 YSYEKL. The CDR3 region has the DNA TGCGCCAGCAGCCAAGAATTACAGCTTAGCGACGAGCAGTACTTC. Its translation: CASSQELQLSDEQYF.

The J gene is TRBJ2-7, the V gene TRBV14; perhaps TRBD1 as D (6 bases). The V and J ends lost 1 base and 0 bases respectively, with 7 bases between them. Germline CDR1 SGHDN, CDR2 FVKESK. The CDR3 runs 14 residues. CDR3 region: CASSQVGASYEQYF. The DNA for the CDR3 is TGTGCCAGCAGCCAAGTGGGGGCCTCCTACGAGCAGTACTTC.